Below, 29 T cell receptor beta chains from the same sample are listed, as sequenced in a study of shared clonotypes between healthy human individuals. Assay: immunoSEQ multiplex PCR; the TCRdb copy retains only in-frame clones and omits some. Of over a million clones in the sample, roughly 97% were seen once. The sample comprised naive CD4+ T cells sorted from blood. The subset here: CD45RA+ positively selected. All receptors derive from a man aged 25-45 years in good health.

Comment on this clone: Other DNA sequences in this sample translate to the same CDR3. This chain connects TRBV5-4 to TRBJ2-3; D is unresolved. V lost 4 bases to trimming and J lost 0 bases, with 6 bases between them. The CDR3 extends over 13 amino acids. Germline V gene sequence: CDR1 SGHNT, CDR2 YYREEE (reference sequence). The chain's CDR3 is CASSTTSTDTQYF. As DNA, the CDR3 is TGTGCCAGCAGCACTACTAGCACAGATACGCAGTATTTT.

CDR3 loop: CASSHGLGETQYF. CDR3 coding DNA: TGTGCCAGCAGCCATGGGCTAGGGGAGACCCAGTACTTC. V usage is TRBV11-2 and J usage is TRBJ2-5; D ambiguous. The CDR3 is made up of 13 amino acids. V was pared by 5 bases and J by 5 bases, with 12 bases between. CDR1 is SGHAT and CDR2 is FQNNGV in the germline V gene.

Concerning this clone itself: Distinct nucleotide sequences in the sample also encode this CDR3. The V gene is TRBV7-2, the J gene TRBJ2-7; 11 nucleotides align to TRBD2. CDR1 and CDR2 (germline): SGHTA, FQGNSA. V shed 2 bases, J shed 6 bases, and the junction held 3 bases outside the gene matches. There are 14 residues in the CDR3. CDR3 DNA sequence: TGTGCCAGCAGCTTACTAGCGGGGGGACTCGAGCAGTACTTC. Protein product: CASSLLAGGLEQYF.

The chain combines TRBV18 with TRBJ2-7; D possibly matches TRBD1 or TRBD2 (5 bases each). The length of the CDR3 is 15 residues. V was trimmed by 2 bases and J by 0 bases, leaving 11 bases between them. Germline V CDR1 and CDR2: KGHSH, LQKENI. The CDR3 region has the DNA TGTGCCAGCTCACCAACCGGGACGCTCTCCTACGAGCAGTACTTC. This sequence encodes CASSPTGTLSYEQYF.

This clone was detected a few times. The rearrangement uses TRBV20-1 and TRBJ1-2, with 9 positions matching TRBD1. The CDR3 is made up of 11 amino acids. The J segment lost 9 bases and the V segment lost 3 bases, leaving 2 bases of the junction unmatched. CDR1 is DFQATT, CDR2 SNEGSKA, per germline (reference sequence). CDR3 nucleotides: TGCAGTGCTAGCGGACAGGGGAGCTACACCTTC. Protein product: CSASGQGSYTF.

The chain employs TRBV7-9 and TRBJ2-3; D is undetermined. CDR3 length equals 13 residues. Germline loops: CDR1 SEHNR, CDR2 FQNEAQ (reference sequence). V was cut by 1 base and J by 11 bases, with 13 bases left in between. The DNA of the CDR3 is TGTGCCAGCAGCTTAGATACTTACCAAGGGCAGTATTTT. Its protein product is CASSLDTYQGQYF.

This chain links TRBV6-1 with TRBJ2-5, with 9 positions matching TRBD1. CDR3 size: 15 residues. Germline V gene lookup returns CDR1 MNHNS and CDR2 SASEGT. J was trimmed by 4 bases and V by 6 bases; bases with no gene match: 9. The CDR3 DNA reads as TGTGCCAGCAGGCCGGACAGGGGCTCTTTAGAGACCCAGTACTTC. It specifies CASRPDRGSLETQYF.

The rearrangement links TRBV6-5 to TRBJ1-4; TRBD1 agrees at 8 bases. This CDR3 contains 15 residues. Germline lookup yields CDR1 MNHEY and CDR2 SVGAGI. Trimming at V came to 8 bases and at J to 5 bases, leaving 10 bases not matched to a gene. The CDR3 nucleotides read TGTGCCAGCTCCCCCTTGACAGGGGCGAATGAAAAACTGTTTTTT. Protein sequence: CASSPLTGANEKLFF.

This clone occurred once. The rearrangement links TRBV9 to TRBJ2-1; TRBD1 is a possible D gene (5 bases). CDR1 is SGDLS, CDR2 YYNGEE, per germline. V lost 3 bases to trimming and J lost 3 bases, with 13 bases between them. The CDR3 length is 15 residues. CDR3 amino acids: CASSADSGYYNEQFF. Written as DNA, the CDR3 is TGTGCCAGCAGCGCGGATTCAGGGTACTACAATGAGCAGTTCTTC.

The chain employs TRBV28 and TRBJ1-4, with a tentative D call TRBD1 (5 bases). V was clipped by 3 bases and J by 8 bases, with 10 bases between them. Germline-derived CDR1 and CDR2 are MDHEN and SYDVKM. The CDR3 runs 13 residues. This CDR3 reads CASSFQGWEKLFF. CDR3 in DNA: TGTGCCAGCAGTTTCCAGGGTTGGGAAAAACTGTTTTTT.

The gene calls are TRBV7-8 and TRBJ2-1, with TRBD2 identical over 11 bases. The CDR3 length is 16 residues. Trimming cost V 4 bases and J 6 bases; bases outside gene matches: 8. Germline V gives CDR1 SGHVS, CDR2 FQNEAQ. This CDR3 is CASSSVGTSGINEQFF. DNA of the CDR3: TGTGCCAGCAGCTCGGTTGGGACTAGCGGAATCAATGAGCAGTTCTTC.

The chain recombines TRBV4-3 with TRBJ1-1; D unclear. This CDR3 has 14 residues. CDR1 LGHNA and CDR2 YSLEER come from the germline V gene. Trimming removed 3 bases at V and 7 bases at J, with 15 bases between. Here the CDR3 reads CASSHSTQLYEAFF. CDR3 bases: TGCGCCAGCAGCCATAGCACTCAACTTTATGAAGCTTTCTTT.

DNA of the CDR3: TGTGCCAGCAGCTCCCGGACTAGCGGGGAGCAGTTCTTC. Protein: CASSSRTSGEQFF. The rearrangement links TRBV9 to TRBJ2-1; TRBD2 aligns across 11 bases. Germline V gene lookup returns CDR1 SGDLS and CDR2 YYNGEE. This CDR3 has 13 residues. J was trimmed by 10 bases and V by 4 bases; bases with no gene match: 4.

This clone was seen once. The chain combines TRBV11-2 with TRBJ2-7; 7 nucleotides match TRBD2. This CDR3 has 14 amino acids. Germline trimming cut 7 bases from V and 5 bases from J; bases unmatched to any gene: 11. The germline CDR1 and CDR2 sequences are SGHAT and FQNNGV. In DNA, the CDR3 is TGTGCCAGCAATATGGCGGGAGTAGATAACGAGCAGTACTTC. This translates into CASNMAGVDNEQYF.

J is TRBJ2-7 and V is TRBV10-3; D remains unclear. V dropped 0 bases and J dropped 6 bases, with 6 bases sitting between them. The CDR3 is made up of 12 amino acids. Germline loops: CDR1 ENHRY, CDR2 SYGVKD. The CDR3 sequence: CAISESIPEQYF. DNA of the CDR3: TGTGCCATCAGTGAGTCGATACCCGAGCAGTACTTC.

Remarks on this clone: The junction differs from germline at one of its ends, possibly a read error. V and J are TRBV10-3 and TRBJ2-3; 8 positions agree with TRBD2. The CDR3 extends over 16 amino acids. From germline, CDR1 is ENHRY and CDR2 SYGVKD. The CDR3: CAIGEGSGRGTDTQYF. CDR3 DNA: TGTGCCATCGGTGAAGGAAGCGGGAGAGGCACAGATACGCAGTATTTT.

For the CDR3, the DNA is TGTGCCAGCAGCACAAATCAGGATACGCAGTATTTT. It specifies CASSTNQDTQYF. J is TRBJ2-3 and V is TRBV7-6; D unclear. Germline V CDR1 and CDR2: SGHVS, FNYEAQ. CDR3 size: 12 residues. Trimming left V 5 bases short and J 6 bases short, with 9 bases between.

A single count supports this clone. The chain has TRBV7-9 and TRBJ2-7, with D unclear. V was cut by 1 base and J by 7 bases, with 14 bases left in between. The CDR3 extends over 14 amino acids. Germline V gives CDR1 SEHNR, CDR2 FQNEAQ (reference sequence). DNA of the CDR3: TGTGCCAGCAGCTTAGGTACCCGTACGTTGGAGCAGTACTTC. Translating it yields CASSLGTRTLEQYF.

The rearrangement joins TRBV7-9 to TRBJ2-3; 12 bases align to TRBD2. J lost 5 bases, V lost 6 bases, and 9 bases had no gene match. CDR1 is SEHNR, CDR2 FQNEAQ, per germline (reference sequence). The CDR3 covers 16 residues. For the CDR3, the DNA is TGTGCCAGCAGGTCGCCCCTAGCGGGAGGGAGAGATACGCAGTATTTT. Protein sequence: CASRSPLAGGRDTQYF. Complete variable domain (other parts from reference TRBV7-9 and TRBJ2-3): DTGVSQNPRHKITKRGQNVTFRCDPISEHNRLYWYRQTLGQGPEFLTYFQNEAQLEKSRLLSDRFSAERPKGSFSTLEIQRTEQGDSAMYLCASRSPLAGGRDTQYFGPGTRLTVL.

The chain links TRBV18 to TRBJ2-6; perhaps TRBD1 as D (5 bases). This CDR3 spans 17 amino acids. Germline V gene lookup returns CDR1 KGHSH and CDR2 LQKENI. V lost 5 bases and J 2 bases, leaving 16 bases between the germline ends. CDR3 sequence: CASSSIAGLTGANVLTF. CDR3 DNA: TGTGCCAGCTCATCTATTGCAGGGTTAACTGGGGCCAACGTCCTGACTTTC.

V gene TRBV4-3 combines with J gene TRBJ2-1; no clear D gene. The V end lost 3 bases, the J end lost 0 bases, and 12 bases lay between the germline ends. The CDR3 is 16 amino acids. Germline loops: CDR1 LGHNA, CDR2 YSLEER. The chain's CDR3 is CASSHDLQSSYNEQFF. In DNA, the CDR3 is TGCGCCAGCAGCCACGACTTACAGAGCTCCTACAATGAGCAGTTCTTC.

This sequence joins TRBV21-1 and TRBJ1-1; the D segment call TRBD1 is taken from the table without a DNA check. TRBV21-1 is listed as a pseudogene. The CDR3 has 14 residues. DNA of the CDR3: TGTGCCAGCAGCAAAGGGACAGGTCACACTGAAGCTTTCTTT. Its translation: CASSKGTGHTEAFF.

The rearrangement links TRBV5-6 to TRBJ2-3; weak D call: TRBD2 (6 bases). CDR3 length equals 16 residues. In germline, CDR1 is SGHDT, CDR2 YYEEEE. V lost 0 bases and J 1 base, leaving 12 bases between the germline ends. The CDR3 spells CASSLGGRIGTDTQYF. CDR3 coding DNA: TGTGCCAGCAGCTTGGGAGGGAGGATCGGCACAGATACGCAGTATTTT. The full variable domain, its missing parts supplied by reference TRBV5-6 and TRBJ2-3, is DAGVTQSPTHLIKTRGQQVTLRCSPKSGHDTVSWYQQALGQGPQFIFQYYEEEERQRGNFPDRFSGHQFPNYSSELNVNALLLGDSALYLCASSLGGRIGTDTQYFGPGTRLTVL.

The CDR3 protein is CASSALDSAYEQYF. CDR3 DNA: TGCGCCAGCAGCGCCCTAGACAGTGCCTACGAGCAGTACTTC. V is TRBV5-1 and J is TRBJ2-7; a weak D match, TRBD1 (5 bases). V was shortened by 4 bases and J by 2 bases, with 13 bases between the two germline ends. CDR3 size: 14 residues. From germline, CDR1 is SGHRS and CDR2 YFSETQ.

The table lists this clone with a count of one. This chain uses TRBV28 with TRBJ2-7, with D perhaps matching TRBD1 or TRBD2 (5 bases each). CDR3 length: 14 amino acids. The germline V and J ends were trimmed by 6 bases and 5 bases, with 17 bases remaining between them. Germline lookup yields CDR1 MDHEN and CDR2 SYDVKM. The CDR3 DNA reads TGTGCCAGCAGCCCTGCCGGGACGGCCCACGAGCAGTACTTC. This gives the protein CASSPAGTAHEQYF.

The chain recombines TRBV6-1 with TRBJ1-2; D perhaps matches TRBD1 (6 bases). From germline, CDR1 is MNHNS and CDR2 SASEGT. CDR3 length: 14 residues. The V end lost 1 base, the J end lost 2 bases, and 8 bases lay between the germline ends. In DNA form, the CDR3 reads TGTGCCAGCAGTGAAGAAACAGGGAACTATGGCTACACCTTC. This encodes CASSEETGNYGYTF.

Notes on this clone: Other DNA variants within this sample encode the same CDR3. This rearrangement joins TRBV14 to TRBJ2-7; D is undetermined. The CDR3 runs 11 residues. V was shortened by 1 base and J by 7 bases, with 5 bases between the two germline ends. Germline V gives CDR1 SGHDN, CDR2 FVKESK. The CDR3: CASSQVREQYF. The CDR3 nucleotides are TGTGCCAGCAGCCAAGTTAGGGAGCAGTACTTC.

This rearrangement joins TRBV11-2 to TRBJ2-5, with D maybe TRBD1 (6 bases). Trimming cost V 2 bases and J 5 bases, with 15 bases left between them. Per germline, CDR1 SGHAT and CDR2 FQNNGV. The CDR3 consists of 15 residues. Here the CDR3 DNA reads TGTGCCAGCAGCTTATTTGTCACTAGGGGGGAGACCCAGTACTTC. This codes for CASSLFVTRGETQYF.

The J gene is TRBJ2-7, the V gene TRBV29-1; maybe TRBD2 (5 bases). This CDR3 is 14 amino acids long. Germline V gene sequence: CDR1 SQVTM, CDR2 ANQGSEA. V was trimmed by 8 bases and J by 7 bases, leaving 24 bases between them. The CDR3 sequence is CSIQPASHLREQYF. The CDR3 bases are TGCAGCATACAACCGGCTAGCCATCTACGTGAGCAGTACTTC.